The next 28 T cell receptor beta chains were all read from a single sample in a study of blood T cell repertoires in COVID-19 (dated by TCRdb to 2018 to 2020). Receptor amplification or capture employed the immunoSEQ multiplex PCR assay. TCRdb stores this immuneACCESS table with in-frame sequences only. Part of the clones is absent; in the studies checked, under half of the shortfall reflects unresolved V genes, and no reason is known for the rest. Counted in this sample were about 21,000 clones; approximately 79% of them appeared once. The ten largest clones add up to more than 55% of the sample. Sequencing was done on a sample of peripheral blood. The receptors shown here come from a man older than 75 with acute or convalescent COVID-19.

V and J are TRBV11-2 and TRBJ1-1; the D gene is possibly TRBD1 (6 bases). The CDR3 covers 15 residues. Germline values: CDR1 SGHAT, CDR2 FQNNGV. V was cut by 4 bases and J by 4 bases, with 16 bases left in between. In DNA, the CDR3 is TGTGCCAGCAGCTCGCACAGGGAAGGTCGCACTGAAGCTTTCTTT. This encodes CASSSHREGRTEAFF.

V and J are TRBV5-4 and TRBJ1-5; a possible D gene is TRBD1 (5 bases). The germline V gene encodes CDR1 SGHNT and CDR2 YYREEE (reference sequence). The CDR3 contains 15 residues. V was shortened by 4 bases and J by 5 bases, with 16 bases between the two germline ends. The CDR3 sequence is CASSLTGEGYQPQHF. CDR3 DNA: TGTGCCAGCAGCCTGACGGGGGAAGGGTATCAGCCCCAGCATTTT.

This clone was counted only a few times. The V and J genes are TRBV7-9 and TRBJ2-1; 8 bases map to TRBD2. CDR1 is SEHNR, CDR2 FQNEAQ, per germline (reference sequence). This CDR3 has 15 amino acids. V was clipped by 5 bases and J by 4 bases; unmatched bases: 7. CDR3 DNA sequence: TGTGCCAGCAGCCAGGGAACTAGCGGTTACAATGAGCAGTTCTTC. Amino acids: CASSQGTSGYNEQFF.

V gene TRBV5-4 combines with J gene TRBJ2-1, with D possibly being TRBD2 (7 bases). CDR1 is SGHNT and CDR2 is YYREEE in the germline V gene (reference sequence). The CDR3 length is 15 residues. The ends were cut back, 4 bases at V and 10 bases at J, with 21 bases in the middle. The DNA for the CDR3 is TGTGCCAGCAGCGGGGGACTATCGGGGGCGGCGGAGCAGTTCTTC. The encoded protein is CASSGGLSGAAEQFF.

The chain is built from TRBV5-4 and TRBJ2-2, with D tentatively TRBD1 (6 bases). Trimming removed 3 bases from V and 5 bases from J, with 14 bases in between. Germline CDR1 SGHNT, CDR2 YYREEE (reference sequence). The CDR3 covers 15 residues. CDR3 sequence reads: CASSSQGTRTGELFF. The DNA for the CDR3 is TGTGCCAGCAGCTCCCAGGGGACGCGGACCGGGGAGCTGTTTTTT.

This clone was picked up a small number of times. The chain recombines TRBV30 with TRBJ1-2; D may be TRBD1 (5 bases). The CDR3 contains 15 residues. Trimming pared 4 bases from V and 6 bases from J, leaving 21 bases between. Germline V gives CDR1 GTSNPN, CDR2 SVGIG (reference sequence). CDR3 nucleotide sequence: TGTGCCTGGACCTGGTCTACTGGGGGGGAAAATGGCTACACCTTC. Protein: CAWTWSTGGENGYTF.

The CDR3 protein is CASRFRDTANYGYTF. For the CDR3, the DNA is TGTGCCAGCAGATTCCGGGACACCGCTAACTATGGCTACACCTTC. The genes are TRBV6-6 and TRBJ1-2; possibly TRBD1 for D (6 bases). V lost 6 bases, J lost 0 bases, and 14 bases lay in between. This CDR3 is 15 amino acids long. Germline lookup yields CDR1 MNHNY and CDR2 SVGAGI (reference sequence).

The rearrangement uses TRBV4-3 and TRBJ1-1; 8 bases are a match to TRBD1. The CDR3 sequence is 15 residues long. The ends lost 5 bases at V and 3 bases at J; junction bases unmatched: 8. Germline V gives CDR1 LGHNA, CDR2 YSLEER. The CDR3 is CASSSGQGSDTEAFF. The DNA for the CDR3 is TGCGCCAGCAGCTCTGGACAGGGCAGTGACACTGAAGCTTTCTTT.

This chain uses TRBV6-2 or TRBV6-3 with TRBJ2-5, with 7 bases identical to TRBD2. The germline V gene has CDR1 MNHEY and CDR2 SVGEGT. This CDR3 spans 15 amino acids. Trimming removed 5 bases from V and 5 bases from J; junction bases left unmatched: 11. CDR3 in DNA: TGTGCCAGCAGTGTCGAGGCGGGAGCGGGGGAGACCCAGTACTTC. This encodes CASSVEAGAGETQYF.

The chain combines TRBV28 with TRBJ2-1; TRBD1 matches at 7 bases. CDR1 MDHEN and CDR2 SYDVKM come from the germline V gene. CDR3 length equals 16 residues. After removal of 5 bases from V and 3 bases from J, the junction contained 10 bases not matched to a gene. CDR3 loop: CASSGAGTDFYNEQFF. CDR3 coding DNA: TGTGCCAGCAGTGGAGCCGGGACAGACTTCTACAATGAGCAGTTCTTC. Together with reference TRBV28 and TRBJ2-1, the CDR3 gives the full variable domain: DVKVTQSSRYLVKRTGEKVFLECVQDMDHENMFWYRQDPGLGLRLIYFSYDVKMKEKGDIPEGYSVSREKKERFSLILESASTNQTSMYLCASSGAGTDFYNEQFFGPGTRLTVL.

This clone was observed a few times. V and J are TRBV4-2 and TRBJ1-1; D remains unclear. Between the trimmed V and J ends, which lost 1 base and 5 bases, there was a span of 17 bases. The germline V gene has CDR1 LGHNA and CDR2 YNFKEQ. The CDR3 is 16 amino acids. CDR3 nucleotide sequence: TGTGCCAGCAGCCAAGGAGGGTCCTCAAGAGAAACTGAAGCTTTCTTT. Translation: CASSQGGSSRETEAFF.

This chain joins TRBV7-8 and TRBJ1-2; a possible D gene is TRBD1 (6 bases). The CDR3 covers 14 residues. Trimming pared 5 bases from V and 2 bases from J, leaving 12 bases between. CDR1 is SGHVS and CDR2 is FQNEAQ in the germline V gene. CDR3 bases: TGTGCCAGCAGCCCTGACAGGATCAACTATGGCTACACCTTC. The encoded protein is CASSPDRINYGYTF.

This clone came up once. The rearrangement uses TRBV30 and TRBJ1-5; TRBD1 matches 7 bases. CDR1 and CDR2 (germline): GTSNPN, SVGIG (reference sequence). The CDR3 spans 15 residues. With 3 bases clipped from V and 4 bases from J, the junction kept 9 bases outside the gene matches. The CDR3 DNA follows: TGTGCCTGGAGCCGGGGAGGACAGGATAATCAGCCCCAGCATTTT. Translated, it gives CAWSRGGQDNQPQHF.

The V call is TRBV19, the J call TRBJ2-7, with D possibly matching TRBD2 (7 bases). The CDR3 spans 18 residues. Trimming removed 4 bases from V and 1 base from J, with 23 bases in between. Germline values: CDR1 LNHDA, CDR2 SQIVND (reference sequence). The CDR3 DNA follows: TGTGCCAGTAGTAGGGGGGGCTCCAACCCCTACCCTTCCTACGAGCAGTACTTC. Its translation: CASSRGGSNPYPSYEQYF.

The chain carries TRBV7-9 and TRBJ1-6; no clear D. Germline lookup yields CDR1 SEHNR and CDR2 FQNEAQ (reference sequence). This CDR3 spans 15 amino acids. V was trimmed by 5 bases and J by 7 bases, leaving 15 bases between them. In nucleotides, the CDR3 is TGTGCCAGCAGCCGATCTCTGGAGAGGAATTCACCCCTCCACTTT. Protein: CASSRSLERNSPLHF.

The V gene is TRBV19, the J gene TRBJ2-5, with D perhaps matching TRBD2 (5 bases). CDR1 LNHDA and CDR2 SQIVND come from the germline V gene (reference sequence). This CDR3 spans 13 amino acids. V lost 3 bases to trimming and J lost 5 bases, with 10 bases between them. Here the CDR3 reads CASSMPGGETQYF. The CDR3 nucleotides read TGTGCCAGTAGTATGCCCGGCGGGGAGACCCAGTACTTC.

The J gene is TRBJ2-5, the V gene TRBV29-1, with D tentatively TRBD2 (6 bases). The CDR3 sequence is 13 residues long. Per germline, CDR1 SQVTM and CDR2 ANQGSEA. V shed 4 bases and J shed 5 bases, with 14 bases lying between them. The CDR3 coding sequence is TGCAGCGTTGGGGACGTTGCGGGGGAGACCCAGTACTTC. Encoded protein: CSVGDVAGETQYF.

The V gene is TRBV20-1, the J gene TRBJ2-5, with TRBD2 matching 11 bases. The ends lost 3 bases at V and 10 bases at J; junction bases unmatched: 7. The germline gives CDR1 DFQATT, CDR2 SNEGSKA (reference sequence). This CDR3 has 13 amino acids. CDR3 region: CSASSGRAPIQYF. In nucleotides, the CDR3 is TGCAGTGCTAGTAGCGGGAGGGCCCCAATCCAGTACTTC.

The V gene is TRBV11-1, the J gene TRBJ2-3, with D unresolved. V lost 5 bases and J lost 8, with 8 bases in between. The CDR3 has 11 residues. CDR1 and CDR2 from the germline V gene are SGHAT and FQDESV (reference sequence). CDR3 sequence reads: CASSRYGTQYF. The CDR3 DNA follows: TGTGCCAGCAGCCGATACGGTACGCAGTATTTT.

This clone was observed once. The chain uses TRBV9 and TRBJ2-3, with a weak D call TRBD2 (6 bases). V was cut by 0 bases and J by 4 bases, with 15 bases left in between. The V gene's germline CDR1 is SGDLS and CDR2 YYNGEE. The CDR3 has 16 amino acids. As DNA, the CDR3 is TGTGCCAGCAGCGTAGCCCCCGGGAGTCGATCAGATACGCAGTATTTT. Residues: CASSVAPGSRSDTQYF.

In its sample, this clone was seen a few times. The chain links TRBV7-2 to TRBJ2-5; D call uncertain. Trimming pared 2 bases from V and 7 bases from J, leaving 8 bases between. Looked up from germline, CDR1 is SGHTA and CDR2 is FQGNSA. This CDR3 contains 12 residues. CDR3 in DNA: TGTGCCAGCAGCTTACGCTCCGGGACCCAGTACTTC. This encodes CASSLRSGTQYF.

The V gene is TRBV19, the J gene TRBJ1-5; D may be TRBD1 (6 bases). V was trimmed by 10 bases and J by 6 bases, leaving 28 bases between them. From germline, CDR1 is LNHDA and CDR2 SQIVND (reference sequence). This CDR3 spans 17 amino acids. The CDR3 reads CATKGGQKYSRGQPQHF. The CDR3, as DNA: TGTGCCACCAAGGGGGGGCAGAAATACAGTAGGGGTCAGCCCCAGCATTTT.

This chain connects TRBV2 to TRBJ2-1; D is undetermined. In germline, CDR1 is SNHLY, CDR2 FYNNEI. V lost 7 bases and J lost 5, with 21 bases in between. CDR3 length: 16 residues. The CDR3 nucleotides read TGTGCCAGCACCAAATCCCCCCTAGGCCGGGACAATGAGCAGTTCTTC. It codes for CASTKSPLGRDNEQFF. The full variable domain, its missing parts supplied by reference TRBV2 and TRBJ2-1, is EPEVTQTPSHQVTQMGQEVILRCVPISNHLYFYWYRQILGQKVEFLVSFYNNEISEKSEIFDDQFSVERPDGSNFTLKIRSTKLEDSAMYFCASTKSPLGRDNEQFFGPGTRLTVL.

The chain is built from TRBV11-2 and TRBJ2-7, with 13 nucleotides matching TRBD2. From germline, CDR1 is SGHAT and CDR2 FQNNGV. Germline trimming cut 4 bases from V and 9 bases from J; bases unmatched to any gene: 12. The CDR3 length is 16 residues. The CDR3 DNA reads TGTGCCAGCAGCTCACTAGCGGGAGGGCGCCTCTTCGGGCAGTACGTC. This sequence encodes CASSSLAGGRLFGQYV.

V is TRBV5-4 and J is TRBJ2-5; the match to TRBD1 covers 7 bases. The CDR3 loop spans 16 amino acids. The germline V gene has CDR1 SGHNT and CDR2 YYREEE (reference sequence). V shed 3 bases, J shed 1 base, and the junction held 9 bases outside the gene matches. Here the CDR3 DNA reads TGTGCCAGCAGCTACGAGGGGGCGACAGGCCAAGAGACCCAGTACTTC. This codes for CASSYEGATGQETQYF.

CDR3 protein: CASSGGTDSGNTIYF. CDR3 DNA sequence: TGTGCCAGCAGCGGAGGGACAGACTCTGGAAACACCATATATTTT. V and J are TRBV9 and TRBJ1-3; 7 bases fit TRBD1. V shed 3 bases, J shed 0 bases, and the junction held 3 bases outside the gene matches. Germline CDR1 and CDR2: SGDLS and YYNGEE. CDR3 length: 15 amino acids.

The J gene is TRBJ1-2, the V gene TRBV28; D is ambiguous. Trimming stripped 4 bases from V and 6 bases from J, with 9 bases between. CDR1 MDHEN and CDR2 SYDVKM come from the germline V gene. CDR3 length equals 12 residues. DNA of the CDR3: TGTGCCAGCAGTTCCGTCCCTAATGGCTACACCTTC. Translation: CASSSVPNGYTF.

In this sample, this clone turned up a few times. The chain uses TRBV20-1 and TRBJ1-1; D gene ambiguous. Germline V gene lookup returns CDR1 DFQATT and CDR2 SNEGSKA (reference sequence). V was cut by 3 bases and J by 5 bases, with 7 bases left in between. There are 11 residues in the CDR3. The CDR3 coding sequence is TGCAGTGCTAGTCTCAGGACTGAAGCTTTCTTT. Its translation is CSASLRTEAFF.